This is a list of T cell receptor beta chains from one sample in a study of T cells in tumors after PD-1 blockade. Generated by immunoSEQ multiplex PCR, the TCRdb table keeps only in-frame clones and is missing some. This sample has roughly 20,000 clones, with about 84% found just once. Material: PBMCs, obtained after anti-PD-1 therapy. Receptors were obtained from a human donor with advanced basal cell or squamous cell carcinoma (not recorded which). The CDR3 runs from the conserved cysteine through the conserved F or W. D genes are given only for firm matches. Only some rows state a clone size, as once, few, many or a class for expanded clones.

>TRBV2|-|TRBJ1-5|18|-
TGTGCCAGCAGTGAAGCGCTTCCGTTTTGGGGAGGCAATCAGCCCCAGCATTTT
CASSEALPFWGGNQPQHF
>TRBV7-9|-|TRBJ2-1|16|TRBD1
TGTGCCAGCAGCTTAACGAGGGGGCAAAATTACAATGAGCAGTTCTTC
CASSLTRGQNYNEQFF
>TRBV19|-|TRBJ1-1|17|TRBD1
TGTGCCAGTAGCATAAACAGGGGCGAGGGGTTGAACACTGAAGCTTTCTTT
CASSINRGEGLNTEAFF
>TRBV7-3|-|TRBJ2-1|15|TRBD1
TGTGCCAGCAGCCCGGACAGGGGGACTATCAATGAGCAGTTCTTC
CASSPDRGTINEQFF
>TRBV9|-|TRBJ2-3|15|-
TGTGCCAGCAGCGTAGGAAGCGGAAGCACAGATACGCAGTATTTT
CASSVGSGSTDTQYF
>TRBV6-2/TRBV6-3|-|TRBJ2-1|17|-
TGTGCCAGCAGTTACGGCTTCAAGGTAATCTGGAGCAATGAGCAGTTCTTC
CASSYGFKVIWSNEQFF
>TRBV5-4|-|TRBJ2-7|16|-
TGTGCCAGCAGCCCCGCGGGTGGTAGCTTCTCCTACGAGCAGTACTTC
CASSPAGGSFSYEQYF
>TRBV28|-|TRBJ1-2|10|-
TGTGCCAGCATGGACTATGGCTACACCTTC
CASMDYGYTF
>TRBV11-1|-|TRBJ2-5|16|-
TGTGCCAGCAGCTTAGCCCTCGGTCAGACCCAAGAGACCCAGTACTTC
CASSLALGQTQETQYF
>TRBV18|-|TRBJ1-6|13|-
TGTGCCAGCTCATCGGGTGGGTATTCACCCCTCCACTTT
CASSSGGYSPLHF
>TRBV6-6|-|TRBJ1-2|16|TRBD1
TGTGCCAGCAGCGCGGGACAGGTCGGAGGTCACTATGGCTACACCTTC
CASSAGQVGGHYGYTF
>TRBV6-5|-|TRBJ1-5|14|TRBD1
TGTGCCAGCAGAGGACAGGGCGGAGGTCAGCCCCAGCATTTT
CASRGQGGGQPQHF
>TRBV18|-|TRBJ2-7|16|TRBD2
TGTGCCAGCTCACCCCAGACTAGCGGGATCCCCTACGAGCAGTACTTC
CASSPQTSGIPYEQYF
>TRBV6-5|once|TRBJ1-4|14|-
TGTGCCAGCAGTTGGCTGTTAGAGGGTGAAAAACTGTTTTTT
CASSWLLEGEKLFF
>TRBV14|-|TRBJ2-2|14|TRBD2
TGTGCCAGCAGCCCCAGGCTAGCGGTCGGGGAGCTGTTTTTT
CASSPRLAVGELFF
>TRBV4-2|once|TRBJ2-7|17|TRBD2
TGTGCCAGCAGCCAAGAGGGAGGAGCGGGAGAAGCCTACGAGCAGTACTTC
CASSQEGGAGEAYEQYF
>TRBV27|-|TRBJ1-4|15|-
TGTGCCAGCAGTTTCGTCTCCGGGAAACAGGAAAAACTGTTTTTT
CASSFVSGKQEKLFF
>TRBV2|few|TRBJ2-1|14|TRBD2
TGTGCCAGCAGTGAAGGACTAGCGGACAATGAGCAGTTCTTC
CASSEGLADNEQFF
>TRBV5-1|-|TRBJ1-6|14|TRBD1
TGCGCCAGCAGCGAGGGACAGGGAAATTCACCCCTCCACTTT
CASSEGQGNSPLHF
>TRBV7-9|-|TRBJ1-2|15|-
TGTGCCAGCAGCTTAATGGCGGGCGTGAACTATGGCTACACCTTC
CASSLMAGVNYGYTF
>TRBV18|-|TRBJ2-7|13|-
TGTGCCAGCTCACCGGAGGGTTCCTACGAGCAGTACTTC
CASSPEGSYEQYF
>TRBV5-1|-|TRBJ2-7|16|TRBD1
TGCGCCAGCAGCTACGGACCCGGGACAGGGTTATACGAGCAGTACTTC
CASSYGPGTGLYEQYF
>TRBV5-1|-|TRBJ2-5|16|TRBD2
TGCGCCAGCAGCCCTGGAGGCCTAGCGGGACGCGAGACCCAGTACTTC
CASSPGGLAGRETQYF
>TRBV12-3/TRBV12-4|few|TRBJ2-2|12|-
TGTGCCAGCAGTTTAGCCTTCGGGGAGCTGTTTTTT
CASSLAFGELFF
>TRBV6-6|few|TRBJ1-5|13|-
TGTGCCAGCAGTTACTCGACCGAGAAGCCCCAGCATTTT
CASSYSTEKPQHF
>TRBV20-1|-|TRBJ1-5|16|TRBD1
TGCAGTGCTAGTCATCAGGGGGTTAGCTCCAGTCAGCCCCAGCATTTT
CSASHQGVSSSQPQHF
>TRBV18|-|TRBJ1-2|15|-
TGTGCCAGCTCACCCCCGGGGTGGGTCAACTATGGCTACACCTTC
CASSPPGWVNYGYTF
>TRBV2|-|TRBJ1-1|14|-
TGTGCCAGCAGTCTTGGGGCTGTGGGCACTGAAGCTTTCTTT
CASSLGAVGTEAFF